The present entry profiles one TCR beta chain with its context. What it binds is not known. This specimen comes from a study of vaccination and CD4 T cells after COVID-19. Across the study: As a positive control, some control cultures were given a CEFX pool, while others were given an HIV-1 Nef pool or no peptide.

Between the trimmed V and J ends, which lost 1 base and 4 bases, there was a span of 10 bases. Germline values: CDR1 SGHAT, CDR2 FQNNGV. The length of the CDR3 is 14 residues. The Oncomine TCR Beta short-read assay was what sequenced the DNA obtained from cultured CD4+ T cells. CD4+ T cells were cultured, and genomic DNA was extracted from them. Using its own MiXCR run on the PCR reads, TCRdb lists one record per CDR3 protein. Of 5,800 or so distinct CDR3 sequences listed, 65% to 70% are singletons. Treatment defined: approximately 9-day PBMC culture with coronavirus spike peptide pools or control peptides (ViraFEST assay).

The chain combines TRBV11-2 with TRBJ2-5; the D is unclear. Sample: CD4+ T cells from blood, cultured in vitro. This TCR was recovered from a human donor who had recovered from COVID-19. CDR3 protein: CASSLVFGVETQYF. CDR3 nucleotide sequence: TGTGCCAGCAGCTTAGTATTTGGGGTAGAGACCCAGTACTTC.